These 30 T cell receptor beta chains were all obtained from the same sample, sequenced in a study of Ad26.COV2.S vaccination and SARS-CoV-2 variants (dated by TCRdb to 2020 to 2023). Per the publication, the treatment or condition label means: roughly 18 received Ad26.COV2.S at low or high dose, single or two shots; roughly five received placebo; per-sample allocation not given. Repertoires of vaccine and placebo recipients were sequenced from samples taken on day 63 after the first injection. The library was built by means of the immunoSEQ multiplex PCR assay. TCRdb holds this immuneACCESS table with in-frame rearrangements only. Some clones are missing; in checked studies, unresolved V genes explain under half, and the rest has no known cause. Present in this sample are fewer than 500,000 clones, around 90% of which were seen just once. 4.3% of the sample belongs to the ten largest clones. This sample comprised peripheral blood, obtained in a trial of Ad26.COV2.S vaccine versus placebo. These receptors were collected from a person aged 18 to 65 who received the Ad26.COV2.S COVID-19 vaccine or a placebo.

This clone has a single count. The CDR3 protein is CASRRPGQGMYEQFF. The DNA of the CDR3 is TGTGCCAGCAGGAGACCGGGACAGGGAATGTATGAGCAGTTCTTC. This chain connects TRBV6-5 to TRBJ2-1; 9 bases agree with TRBD1. The CDR3 has 15 residues. From germline, CDR1 is MNHEY and CDR2 SVGAGI. V lost 6 bases and J lost 8; bases outside the gene matches: 11.

Only one count was recorded for this clone. The chain carries TRBV15 and TRBJ1-2; D may be TRBD1 (6 bases). The CDR3 contains 15 residues. Germline CDR1 LNHNV, CDR2 YYDKDF (reference sequence). V lost 1 base and J lost 4, with 13 bases in between. CDR3 sequence reads: CATSRGQEGSYGYTF. The CDR3 DNA is TGTGCCACCAGCAGAGGACAGGAAGGTAGCTATGGCTACACCTTC.

The chain couples TRBV6-1 to TRBJ2-7, with TRBD2 matching 10 bases. This CDR3 region has 14 residues. Germline V CDR1 and CDR2: MNHNS, SASEGT. The junction had 9 bases not matched to a gene; V was cut back by 6 bases and J by 7 bases. The CDR3 is CASRQGLAYMEQYF. DNA for the CDR3: TGTGCCAGCAGACAGGGACTAGCGTACATGGAGCAGTACTTC.

V and J are TRBV2 and TRBJ2-7; D is possibly TRBD1 (5 bases). Germline V lookup: CDR1 SNHLY, CDR2 FYNNEI. Trimming took 4 bases from V and 3 from J, leaving 10 bases between them. This CDR3 contains 13 residues. CDR3 DNA sequence: TGTGCCAGCAGTGGCCAGGGTATCTACGAGCAGTACTTC. Encoded protein: CASSGQGIYEQYF. The variable domain in full, completed from reference TRBV2 and TRBJ2-7, reads EPEVTQTPSHQVTQMGQEVILRCVPISNHLYFYWYRQILGQKVEFLVSFYNNEISEKSEIFDDQFSVERPDGSNFTLKIRSTKLEDSAMYFCASSGQGIYEQYFGPGTRLTVT.

The rearrangement links TRBV18 to TRBJ2-7, with 7 bases aligning to TRBD1. This CDR3 comprises 16 residues. Looked up from germline, CDR1 is KGHSH and CDR2 is LQKENI. J gave up 0 bases and V 3 bases, and 8 bases lay outside the gene matches. CDR3 DNA sequence: TGTGCCAGCTCACCCAGGACAGGTTTATACTCCTACGAGCAGTACTTC. Translated, it gives CASSPRTGLYSYEQYF.

This rearrangement joins TRBV5-5 to TRBJ2-5; no clear D gene. Trimming stripped 4 bases from V and 5 bases from J, with 12 bases between. From germline, CDR1 is SGHKS and CDR2 YYEKEE (reference sequence). The CDR3 is made up of 13 amino acids. DNA for the CDR3: TGTGCCAGCAGCCTCCGACCCTGGGAGACCCAGTACTTC. Translating it yields CASSLRPWETQYF.

The gene calls are TRBV27 and TRBJ1-3; 7 bases agree with TRBD1. This CDR3 region has 13 residues. The V gene's germline CDR1 is MNHEY and CDR2 SMNVEV (reference sequence). The junction had 1 base not matched to a gene; V was cut back by 6 bases and J by 2 bases. CDR3 sequence reads: CASRGTAGNTIYF. The CDR3 bases are TGTGCCAGCAGAGGGACAGCTGGAAACACCATATATTTT.

The V gene is TRBV7-2, the J gene TRBJ2-5; a weak D match, TRBD1 (6 bases). CDR3 length equals 14 residues. Germline CDR1 is SGHTA and CDR2 is FQGNSA. V was shortened by 1 base and J by 5 bases, with 11 bases between the two germline ends. CDR3 coding DNA: TGTGCCAGCAGCTTAGGTGGGGGCGCGGAGACCCAGTACTTC. It yields the protein CASSLGGGAETQYF.

J is TRBJ2-5 and V is TRBV7-8; 9 bases map to TRBD2. The CDR3 spans 17 residues. Germline loops: CDR1 SGHVS, CDR2 FQNEAQ. J lost 5 bases, V lost 7 bases, and 17 bases had no gene match. The CDR3 here is CASKTKTPAGGGETQYF. CDR3 sequence (DNA): TGTGCCAGCAAGACTAAGACTCCGGCGGGAGGGGGGGAGACCCAGTACTTC.

This chain connects TRBV9 to TRBJ1-2; a weak D match, TRBD1 (5 bases). Trimming took off 0 bases at V and 4 bases at J, with 7 bases between the two ends. The CDR3 extends over 13 amino acids. Germline-derived CDR1 and CDR2 are SGDLS and YYNGEE. Here the CDR3 DNA reads TGTGCCAGCAGCGTAGCGCAGGGCTATGGCTACACCTTC. This sequence encodes CASSVAQGYGYTF.

The chain links TRBV19 to TRBJ2-7; D perhaps matches TRBD2 (5 bases). The CDR3 loop spans 16 amino acids. CDR1 is LNHDA, CDR2 SQIVND, per germline (reference sequence). The V and J ends lost 3 bases and 6 bases respectively, with 21 bases between them. DNA for the CDR3: TGTGCCAGTAGTATCTTCGGGAAAGGTAATATCGGCGAGCAGTACTTC. It encodes CASSIFGKGNIGEQYF.

The genes are TRBV19 and TRBJ2-1; D is possibly TRBD1 or TRBD2 (5 bases each). The CDR3 length is 13 residues. Germline CDR1 and CDR2: LNHDA and SQIVND (reference sequence). Trimming pared 10 bases from V and 0 bases from J, leaving 10 bases between. The chain's CDR3 is CATRGLSYNEQFF. For the CDR3, the DNA is TGTGCCACCCGGGGCCTCTCCTACAATGAGCAGTTCTTC.

This chain joins TRBV27 and TRBJ2-7; possibly TRBD1 or TRBD2 for D (5 bases each). The V end was cut by 6 bases, the J end by 7 bases, with 13 bases between. This CDR3 is built from 12 residues. Germline lookup yields CDR1 MNHEY and CDR2 SMNVEV (reference sequence). CDR3 region: CASSRPWGEQYF. The CDR3 region has the DNA TGTGCCAGCAGCCGCCCTTGGGGGGAGCAGTACTTC.

The genes are TRBV28 and TRBJ2-7; D is possibly TRBD2 (5 bases). This CDR3 spans 12 amino acids. Germline CDR1 and CDR2: MDHEN and SYDVKM. V lost 6 bases and J lost 1, with 7 bases in between. The CDR3 DNA follows: TGTGCCAGCAGCCGGAGGTCCTACGAGCAGTACTTC. Residues: CASSRRSYEQYF.

The rearrangement links TRBV27 to TRBJ2-7; possibly TRBD2 for D (5 bases). The CDR3 consists of 15 residues. V dropped 6 bases and J dropped 5 bases, with 20 bases sitting between them. In germline, CDR1 is MNHEY, CDR2 SMNVEV (reference sequence). The CDR3 DNA is TGTGCCAGCAGCCCCGCGGGTAGGATGAGTAACGAGCAGTACTTC. It translates to CASSPAGRMSNEQYF.

The genes are TRBV5-6 and TRBJ2-4; no clear D gene. This CDR3 region has 13 residues. In germline, CDR1 is SGHDT, CDR2 YYEEEE. Trimming removed 7 bases at V and 5 bases at J, with 13 bases between. CDR3 loop: CASLLIGENIQYF. Here the CDR3 DNA reads TGTGCCAGCCTACTAATCGGTGAAAACATTCAGTACTTC. The complete variable domain, with remaining parts taken from reference TRBV5-6 and TRBJ2-4, reads DAGVTQSPTHLIKTRGQQVTLRCSPKSGHDTVSWYQQALGQGPQFIFQYYEEEERQRGNFPDRFSGHQFPNYSSELNVNALLLGDSALYLCASLLIGENIQYFGAGTRLSVL.

The chain is built from TRBV7-9 and TRBJ2-1; D is tentatively TRBD1 or TRBD2 (5 bases each). The CDR3 extends over 15 amino acids. The germline V and J ends were trimmed by 5 bases and 7 bases, with 18 bases remaining between them. Germline-derived CDR1 and CDR2 are SEHNR and FQNEAQ (reference sequence). CDR3 residues: CASSTGLPGSNEQFF. The CDR3 region has the DNA TGTGCCAGCAGCACGGGGCTTCCAGGGTCGAATGAGCAGTTCTTC.

The chain joins TRBV24-1 to TRBJ2-6; the match to TRBD1 covers 8 bases. Per the germline V gene, CDR1 is KGHDR and CDR2 is SFDVKD. The CDR3 has 16 residues. The J segment lost 1 base and the V segment lost 4 bases, leaving 2 bases of the junction unmatched. This chain's CDR3 is CATSDRQGSGANVLTF. The CDR3 DNA reads as TGTGCCACCAGTGACAGACAGGGGTCTGGGGCCAACGTCCTGACTTTC.

V is TRBV4-3 and J is TRBJ1-5; TRBD1 might be the D (6 bases). CDR1 is LGHNA, CDR2 YSLEER, per germline. Trimming shortened V by 0 bases and J by 3 bases, and 18 bases separated the two germline ends. The CDR3 has 18 amino acids. The CDR3 nucleotides are TGCGCCAGCAGCCAAGATTTCAGGGGCCTGATTAACAATCAGCCCCAGCATTTT. Translating gives CASSQDFRGLINNQPQHF.

V usage is TRBV7-9 and J usage is TRBJ2-1, with a possible D match to TRBD2 (5 bases). Germline assignment: CDR1 SEHNR and CDR2 FQNEAQ (reference sequence). V was pared by 2 bases and J by 9 bases, with 8 bases between. The CDR3 runs 12 residues. For the CDR3, the DNA is TGTGCCAGCAGCTTATCTGCGGGTGAGCAGTTCTTC. This codes for CASSLSAGEQFF.

V usage is TRBV19 and J usage is TRBJ1-1; D gene ambiguous. CDR1 is LNHDA and CDR2 is SQIVND in the germline V gene (reference sequence). The V and J ends lost 5 bases and 7 bases respectively, with 20 bases between them. The CDR3 contains 15 residues. CDR3 protein: CASSPRFRGPIEAFF. CDR3 DNA sequence: TGTGCCAGTAGTCCCCGTTTCCGCGGGCCGATTGAAGCTTTCTTT.

Remarks on this clone: Additional DNA sequences in this sample encode the identical CDR3. V usage is TRBV6-2 or TRBV6-3 and J usage is TRBJ2-7; D is ambiguous. The germline V gene encodes CDR1 MNHEY and CDR2 SVGEGT. V gave up 0 bases and J gave up 2 bases, with 8 bases separating them. This CDR3 contains 14 residues. The CDR3 sequence: CASSYSLVAYEQYF. CDR3 in DNA: TGTGCCAGCAGTTACTCGTTGGTGGCCTACGAGCAGTACTTC.

The V gene is TRBV2, the J gene TRBJ1-4, with a weak D call TRBD1 (5 bases). V lost 8 bases, J lost 4 bases, and 14 bases lay in between. Germline CDR1 reads SNHLY; CDR2 reads FYNNEI. The CDR3 extends over 14 amino acids. The CDR3 region is CASRRDRDNEKLFF. The CDR3 nucleotides read TGTGCCAGCCGGCGGGACCGAGATAATGAAAAACTGTTTTTT. The full variable domain, with the rest looked up from reference TRBV2 and TRBJ1-4, is EPEVTQTPSHQVTQMGQEVILRCVPISNHLYFYWYRQILGQKVEFLVSFYNNEISEKSEIFDDQFSVERPDGSNFTLKIRSTKLEDSAMYFCASRRDRDNEKLFFGSGTQLSVL.

The chain employs TRBV9 and TRBJ1-1; D is perhaps TRBD1 (5 bases). Germline V gene lookup returns CDR1 SGDLS and CDR2 YYNGEE. The V gene lost 4 bases and the J gene lost 1 base, with 11 bases spanning the gap. This CDR3 spans 14 amino acids. The CDR3 is CASSTGLKNTEAFF. The CDR3 region has the DNA TGTGCCAGCAGCACGGGACTCAAGAACACTGAAGCTTTCTTT.

This clone has a single count. This chain uses TRBV4-1 with TRBJ2-5, with 9 positions matching TRBD2. Per germline, CDR1 MGHRA and CDR2 YSYEKL. The CDR3 covers 15 residues. V dropped 4 bases and J dropped 4; count of bases not matched to a gene: 7. CDR3 sequence (DNA): TGCGCCAGCAGCCTTGTGCGGGAGGGCGGAGAGACCCAGTACTTC. Protein product: CASSLVREGGETQYF.

The CDR3 here is CARSLGGNGYTF. CDR3 in DNA: TGTGCCAGAAGCTTAGGGGGGAATGGCTACACCTTC. This chain uses TRBV7-5 with TRBJ1-2. TRBV7-5 is an annotated pseudogene. The CDR3 runs to 12 residues.

This clone has only a few counts. This chain links TRBV6-2 or TRBV6-3 with TRBJ1-2; 9 bases agree with TRBD1. V dropped 1 base and J dropped 8; count of bases not matched to a gene: 5. From germline, CDR1 is MNHEY and CDR2 SVGEGT. CDR3 length: 14 amino acids. This chain's CDR3 is CASSYWGQGHGYTF. The DNA of the CDR3 is TGTGCCAGCAGTTACTGGGGACAGGGACACGGCTACACCTTC.

The chain uses TRBV4-2 and TRBJ1-5; D is undetermined. CDR1 and CDR2 from the germline V gene are LGHNA and YNFKEQ. The CDR3 is 15 residues long. The V and J ends lost 0 bases and 4 bases respectively, with 10 bases between them. CDR3 nucleotide sequence: TGTGCCAGCAGCCAAGAGGGCAGATTTAATCAGCCCCAGCATTTT. Its protein is CASSQEGRFNQPQHF.

The chain is built from TRBV19 and TRBJ1-1; 7 bases agree with TRBD1. This CDR3 is built from 14 residues. Germline CDR1 is LNHDA and CDR2 is SQIVND (reference sequence). V shed 6 bases and J 1 base; nucleotides not matched to a gene: 5. The CDR3 sequence: CASRIRTGNTEAFF. The CDR3 region has the DNA TGTGCCAGTAGGATTCGGACAGGGAACACTGAAGCTTTCTTT. The entire variable domain, with the rest obtained from reference TRBV19 and TRBJ1-1, is as follows: DGGITQSPKYLFRKEGQNVTLSCEQNLNHDAMYWYRQDPGQGLRLIYYSQIVNDFQKGDIAEGYSVSREKKESFPLTVTSAQKNPTAFYLCASRIRTGNTEAFFGQGTRLTVV.

The chain uses TRBV6-4 and TRBJ1-2; no clear D gene. The germline V and J ends were trimmed by 5 bases and 2 bases, with 9 bases remaining between them. The CDR3 spans 13 residues. CDR1 and CDR2 (germline): MRHNA, SNTAGT. This CDR3 is CASSKTVNYGYTF. CDR3 coding DNA: TGTGCCAGCAGTAAGACTGTAAACTATGGCTACACCTTC.